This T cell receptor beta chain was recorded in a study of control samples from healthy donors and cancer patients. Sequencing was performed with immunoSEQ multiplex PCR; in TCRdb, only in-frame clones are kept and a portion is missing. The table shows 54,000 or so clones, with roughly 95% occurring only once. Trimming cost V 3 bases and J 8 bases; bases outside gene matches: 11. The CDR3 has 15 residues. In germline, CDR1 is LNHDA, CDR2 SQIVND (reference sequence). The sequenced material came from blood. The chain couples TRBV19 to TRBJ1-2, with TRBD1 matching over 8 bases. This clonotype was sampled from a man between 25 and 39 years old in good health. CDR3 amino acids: CASSMGPAGGNGYTF. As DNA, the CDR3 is TGTGCCAGTAGTATGGGCCCGGCAGGGGGCAACGGCTACACCTTC.